The entry below gives a single TCR beta chain sequence along with its context. Seattle's enrolled individuals joined amid active infection and were then monitored longitudinally. The data derive from a study of blood T cell repertoires in COVID-19. Study in general: Sites in the United States, Italy and Spain provided acute and convalescent COVID-19 samples. Nucleic acid was either cDNA or gDNA, and it came from T cells, B-cell-depleted T cells, or PBMCs.

Clones were sequenced by immunoSEQ multiplex PCR, and TCRdb holds only the in-frame ones, with some missing. The sample includes 300,000 to 450,000 clones, more than 80% of them seen just once. Germline CDR1 is LNHDA and CDR2 is SQIVND (reference sequence). V was pared by 3 bases and J by 6 bases, with 9 bases between. The CDR3 is 12 amino acids. The sequencing input was peripheral blood. The chain is built from TRBV19 and TRBJ2-7; D may be TRBD2 (6 bases). The receptor was isolated from a woman aged 25 to 45 with COVID-19, enrolled during active disease. The CDR3 DNA is TGTGCCAGTAGTATTGGAGGGGTCGAGCAGTACTTC. Amino acids: CASSIGGVEQYF.